This is a list of T cell receptor beta chains from one sample in a study of shared T cell receptors in the human thymus. Produced via immunoSEQ multiplex PCR; TCRdb's table is partial and in-frame only. This sample has hundreds of thousands of clones; roughly 88% occur once, and the top ten carry 0.01%. The sample was also linked to a second study, of human thymus T cells.

Sequences were obtained from thymocytes. The receptors were gathered from a boy under two years old with a congenital heart defect. Each CDR3 is given with its conserved first and last residue. The D gene is left open where the match is weak. Not every row has a clone size; where given, it reads once, few, many or a size class.

V	D	J	size	DNA	CDR3
TRBV12-5	TRBD1	TRBJ2-5	-	TGTGCTAGTGGTTATACCAGGGGGCCGCTAGGGGAGACCCAGTACTTC	CASGYTRGPLGETQYF
TRBV6-5	TRBD1	TRBJ1-2	-	TGTGCCAGCAGTTACTACAGGGGGCTTAAGGGCTACACCTTC	CASSYYRGLKGYTF
TRBV4-2	-	TRBJ1-3	few	TGTGCCAGCAGCCCCCGTCCCCGAGTCTCTGGAAACACCATATATTTT	CASSPRPRVSGNTIYF
TRBV10-1	TRBD1	TRBJ2-7	-	TGCGCCAGTGGACAGGGTTACGAGCAGTACTTC	CASGQGYEQYF
TRBV27	-	TRBJ2-3	-	TGTGCCAGCAGTCCCAGCGGGTCACGCACAGATACGCAGTATTTT	CASSPSGSRTDTQYF
TRBV19	TRBD1	TRBJ2-7	-	TGTGCCAGTAGTATCGGGGACAGGGAATACGAGCAGTACTTC	CASSIGDREYEQYF
TRBV7-2	TRBD1	TRBJ2-5	-	TGTGCCAGCAGCTCTAAGGGGGCTTTCCAAGAGACCCAGTACTTC	CASSSKGAFQETQYF
TRBV10-2	TRBD2	TRBJ2-3	-	TGCGCCAGCCGGACTAGCGGGAGGATGGGAGATACGCAGTATTTT	CASRTSGRMGDTQYF
TRBV5-1	TRBD1	TRBJ2-5	-	TGCGCCAGCAGCACACAGGGGTCCCAAGAGACCCAGTACTTC	CASSTQGSQETQYF
TRBV5-1	-	TRBJ1-2	-	TGCGCCAGCAGCCCCCCCCCTCTCTATGGCTACACCTTC	CASSPPPLYGYTF
TRBV28	TRBD1	TRBJ2-3	once	TGTGCCAGCACCGGGAATCGAGGGACAGGTAAATCAGATACGCAGTATTTT	CASTGNRGTGKSDTQYF
TRBV2	TRBD2	TRBJ2-1	-	TGTGCCAGCACCGGTCCCAGCGGGAGGGCCGATGAGCAGTTCTTC	CASTGPSGRADEQFF
TRBV4-2	TRBD2	TRBJ2-7	-	TGTGCCAGCAGCCAACGAACTAGCGGGATATCCTACGAGCAGTACTTC	CASSQRTSGISYEQYF
TRBV29-1	-	TRBJ1-2	-	TGCAGCGTTGTTGAGGCAGGGGCCCTTGTAGGCTACACCTTC	CSVVEAGALVGYTF
TRBV4-3	-	TRBJ2-7	few	TGCGCCAGCAGCCTCCCCGTGGGAGCGGTAAACGAGCAGTACTTC	CASSLPVGAVNEQYF
TRBV28	TRBD1	TRBJ1-2	-	TGTGCCAGCAGCCACCTTTCCTTGGGACAGAACTATGGCTACACCTTC	CASSHLSLGQNYGYTF
TRBV7-2	-	TRBJ2-7	once	TGTGCCAGCAGCCCTGGGACTCGTTCCTACGAGCAGTACTTC	CASSPGTRSYEQYF
TRBV4-3	-	TRBJ1-3	-	TGCGCCAGCAGCCAAGAGGCCAGGGGAACTCCTGGAAACACCATATATTTT	CASSQEARGTPGNTIYF
TRBV5-1	TRBD2	TRBJ2-2	once	TGCGCCAGCGAGAGCGGGAAAGGAACCGGGGAGCTGTTTTTT	CASESGKGTGELFF
TRBV6-1	-	TRBJ2-7	-	TGTGCCAGCAGTTCCGGGGGATGCGACGAGCAGTACTTC	CASSSGGCDEQYF
TRBV18	TRBD1	TRBJ1-2	-	TGTGCCAGCTCACCCGGGACAGGGAAAGGCTACACCTTC	CASSPGTGKGYTF
TRBV19	TRBD1	TRBJ2-2	once	TGTGCCAGTAGTATACGGACAGGGGTGGACGGGGAGCTGTTTTTT	CASSIRTGVDGELFF
TRBV7-3	TRBD1	TRBJ2-7	-	TGTGCCAGCAGCTTGAGACAGGGGAGCGAGCAGTACTTC	CASSLRQGSEQYF
TRBV6-1	-	TRBJ2-7	-	TGTGCCAGCACCCCTAGCAAGACCTACGAGCAGTACTTC	CASTPSKTYEQYF
TRBV4-2	-	TRBJ1-2	once	TGTGCCAGCAGCCAAGTACTGACAGACTATGGCTACACCTTC	CASSQVLTDYGYTF
TRBV6-5	TRBD2	TRBJ2-1	-	TGTGCCAGCAGTCGAGGGAGGGAATACAATGAGCAGTTCTTC	CASSRGREYNEQFF
TRBV21-1	-	TRBJ2-5	-	TGTGCCAGCAGCCCAGGATCGTGCCGAGGGGGCGACACCCAGTACTTC	CASSPGSCRGGDTQYF
TRBV27	TRBD2	TRBJ2-1	-	TGTGCCAGCAGTTTAAGGACTAGCGGGAGCTCCTACAATGAGCAGTTCTTC	CASSLRTSGSSYNEQFF